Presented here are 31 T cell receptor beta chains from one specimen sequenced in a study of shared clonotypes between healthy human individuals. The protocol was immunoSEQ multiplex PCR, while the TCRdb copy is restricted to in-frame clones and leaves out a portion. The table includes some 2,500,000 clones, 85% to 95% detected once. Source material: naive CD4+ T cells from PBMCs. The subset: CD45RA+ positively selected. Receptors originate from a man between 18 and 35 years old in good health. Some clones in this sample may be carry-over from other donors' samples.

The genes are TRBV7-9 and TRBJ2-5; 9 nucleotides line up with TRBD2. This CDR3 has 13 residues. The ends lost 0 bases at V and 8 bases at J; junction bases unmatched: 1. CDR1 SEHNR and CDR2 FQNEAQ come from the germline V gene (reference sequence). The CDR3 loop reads CASSLAGLATQYF. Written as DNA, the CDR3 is TGTGCCAGCAGCTTAGCGGGACTAGCAACCCAGTACTTC. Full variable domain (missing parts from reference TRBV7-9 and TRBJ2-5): DTGVSQNPRHKITKRGQNVTFRCDPISEHNRLYWYRQTLGQGPEFLTYFQNEAQLEKSRLLSDRFSAERPKGSFSTLEIQRTEQGDSAMYLCASSLAGLATQYFGPGTRLLVL.

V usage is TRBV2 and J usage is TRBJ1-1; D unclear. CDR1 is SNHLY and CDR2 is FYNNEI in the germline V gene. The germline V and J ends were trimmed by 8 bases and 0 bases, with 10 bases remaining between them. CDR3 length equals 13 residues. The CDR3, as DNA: TGTGCCAGCTTACAGTTGATGAACACTGAAGCTTTCTTT. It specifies CASLQLMNTEAFF.

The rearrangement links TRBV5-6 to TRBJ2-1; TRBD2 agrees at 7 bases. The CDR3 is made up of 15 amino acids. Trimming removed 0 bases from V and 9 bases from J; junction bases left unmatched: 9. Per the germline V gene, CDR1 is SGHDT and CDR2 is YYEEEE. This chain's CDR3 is CASSLGVGLVGEQFF. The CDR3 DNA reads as TGTGCCAGCAGCTTGGGGGTCGGACTAGTCGGTGAGCAGTTCTTC.

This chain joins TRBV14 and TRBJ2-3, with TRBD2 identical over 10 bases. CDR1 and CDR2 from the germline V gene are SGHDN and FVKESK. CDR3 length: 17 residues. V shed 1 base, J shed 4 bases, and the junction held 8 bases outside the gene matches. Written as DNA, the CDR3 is TGTGCCAGCAGCCAAGGGAGAATAGCGGGAGGTGCAGATACGCAGTATTTT. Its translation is CASSQGRIAGGADTQYF.

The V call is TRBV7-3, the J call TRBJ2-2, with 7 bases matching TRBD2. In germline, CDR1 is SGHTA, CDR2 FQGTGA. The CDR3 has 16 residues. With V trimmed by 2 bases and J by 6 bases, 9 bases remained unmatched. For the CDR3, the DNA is TGTGCCAGCAGCTTAGGCGGGAGTAAGCTGGCCGGGGAGCTGTTTTTT. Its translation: CASSLGGSKLAGELFF.

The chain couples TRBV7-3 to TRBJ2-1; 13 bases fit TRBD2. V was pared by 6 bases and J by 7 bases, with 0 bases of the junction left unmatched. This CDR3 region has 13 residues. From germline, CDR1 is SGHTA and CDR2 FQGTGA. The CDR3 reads CASRTSGRNEQFF. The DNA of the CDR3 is TGTGCCAGCAGGACTAGCGGGAGGAATGAGCAGTTCTTC.

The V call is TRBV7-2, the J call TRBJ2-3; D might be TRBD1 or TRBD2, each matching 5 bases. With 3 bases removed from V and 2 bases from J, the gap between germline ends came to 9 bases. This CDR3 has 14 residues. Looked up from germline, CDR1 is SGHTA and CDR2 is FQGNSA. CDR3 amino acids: CASSLTGTTDTQYF. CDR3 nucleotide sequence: TGTGCCAGCAGCTTGACCGGGACCACAGATACGCAGTATTTT.

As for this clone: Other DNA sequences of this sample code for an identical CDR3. CDR3 residues: CASSLGSSGNTIYF. The CDR3 region has the DNA TGTGCCAGCAGCTTAGGGAGCTCTGGAAACACCATATATTTT. This chain links TRBV7-2 with TRBJ1-3; D is ambiguous. The CDR3 totals 14 residues. Trimming removed 1 base from V and 0 bases from J, with 4 bases in between. CDR1 is SGHTA and CDR2 is FQGNSA in the germline V gene.

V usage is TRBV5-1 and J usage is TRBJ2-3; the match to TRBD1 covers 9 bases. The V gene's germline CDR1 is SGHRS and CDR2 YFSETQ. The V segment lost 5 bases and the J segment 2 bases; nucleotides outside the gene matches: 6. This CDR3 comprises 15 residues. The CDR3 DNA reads TGCGCCAGCAGATCCGGGACAGGGTTCACAGATACGCAGTATTTT. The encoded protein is CASRSGTGFTDTQYF. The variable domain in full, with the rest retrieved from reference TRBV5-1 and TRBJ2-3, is KAGVTQTPRYLIKTRGQQVTLSCSPISGHRSVSWYQQTPGQGLQFLFEYFSETQRNKGNFPGRFSGRQFSNSRSEMNVSTLELGDSALYLCASRSGTGFTDTQYFGPGTRLTVL.

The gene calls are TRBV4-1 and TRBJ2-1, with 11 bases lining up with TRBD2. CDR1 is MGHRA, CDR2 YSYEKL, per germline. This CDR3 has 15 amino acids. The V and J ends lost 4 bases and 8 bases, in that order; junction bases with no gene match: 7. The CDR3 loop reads CASSRTSGSGDEQFF. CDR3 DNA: TGCGCCAGCAGCCGCACTAGCGGGAGTGGCGATGAGCAGTTCTTC.

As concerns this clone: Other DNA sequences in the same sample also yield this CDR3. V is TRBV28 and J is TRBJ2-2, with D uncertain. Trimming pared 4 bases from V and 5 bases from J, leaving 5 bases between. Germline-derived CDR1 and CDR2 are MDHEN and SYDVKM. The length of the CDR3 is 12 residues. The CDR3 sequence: CASSSSTGELFF. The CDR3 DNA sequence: TGTGCCAGCAGTTCCTCTACCGGGGAGCTGTTTTTT.

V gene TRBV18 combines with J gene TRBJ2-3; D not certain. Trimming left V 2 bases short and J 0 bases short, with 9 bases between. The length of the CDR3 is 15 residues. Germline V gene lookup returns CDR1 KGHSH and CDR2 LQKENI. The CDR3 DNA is TGTGCCAGCTCACCAACGCAGGCTAGCACAGATACGCAGTATTTT. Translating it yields CASSPTQASTDTQYF.

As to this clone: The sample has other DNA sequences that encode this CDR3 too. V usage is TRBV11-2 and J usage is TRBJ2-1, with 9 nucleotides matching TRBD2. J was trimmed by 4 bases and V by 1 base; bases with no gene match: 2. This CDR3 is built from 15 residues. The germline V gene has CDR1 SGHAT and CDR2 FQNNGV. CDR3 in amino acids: CASSLGLAAYNEQFF. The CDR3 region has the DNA TGTGCCAGCAGCTTAGGACTAGCGGCATACAATGAGCAGTTCTTC.

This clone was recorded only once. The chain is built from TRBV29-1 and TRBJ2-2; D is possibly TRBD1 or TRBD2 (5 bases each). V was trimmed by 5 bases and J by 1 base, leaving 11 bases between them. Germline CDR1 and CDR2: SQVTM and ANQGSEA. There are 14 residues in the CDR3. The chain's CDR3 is CSVMGTRNTGELFF. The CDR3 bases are TGCAGCGTTATGGGGACGAGGAACACCGGGGAGCTGTTTTTT.

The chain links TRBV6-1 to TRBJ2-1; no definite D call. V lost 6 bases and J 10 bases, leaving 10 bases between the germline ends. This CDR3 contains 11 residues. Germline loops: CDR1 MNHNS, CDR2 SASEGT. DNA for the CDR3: TGTGCCAGCAGCGCGAAGGGAGAGCAGTTCTTC. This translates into CASSAKGEQFF.

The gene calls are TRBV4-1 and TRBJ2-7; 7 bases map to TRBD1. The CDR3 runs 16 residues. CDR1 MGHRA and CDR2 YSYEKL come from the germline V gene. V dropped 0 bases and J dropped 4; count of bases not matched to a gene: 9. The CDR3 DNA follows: TGCGCCAGCAGCCAAGAGCTGGGACAGACCCGATACGAGCAGTACTTC. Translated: CASSQELGQTRYEQYF.

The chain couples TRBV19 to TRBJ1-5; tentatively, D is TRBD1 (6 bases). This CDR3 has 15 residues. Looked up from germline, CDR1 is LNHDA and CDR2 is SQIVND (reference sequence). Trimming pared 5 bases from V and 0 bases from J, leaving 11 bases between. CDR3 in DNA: TGTGCCAGTAGTGCCGGGACAATTAGCAATCAGCCCCAGCATTTT. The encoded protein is CASSAGTISNQPQHF.

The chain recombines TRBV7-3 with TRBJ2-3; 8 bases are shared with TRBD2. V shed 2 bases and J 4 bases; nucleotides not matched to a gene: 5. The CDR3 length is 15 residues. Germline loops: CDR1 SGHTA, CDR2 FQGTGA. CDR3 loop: CASSLGDSGADTQYF. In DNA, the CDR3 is TGTGCCAGCAGCTTAGGTGATAGCGGGGCAGATACGCAGTATTTT.

In DNA form, the CDR3 reads TGTGCCAGCAGTGATCTTAGCGGAAGCACAGATACGCAGTATTTT. Protein product: CASSDLSGSTDTQYF. This rearrangement joins TRBV6-1 to TRBJ2-3, with D tentatively TRBD2 (6 bases). V shed 3 bases and J shed 0 bases, with 10 bases lying between them. The CDR3 length is 15 residues. CDR1 and CDR2 (germline): MNHNS, SASEGT.

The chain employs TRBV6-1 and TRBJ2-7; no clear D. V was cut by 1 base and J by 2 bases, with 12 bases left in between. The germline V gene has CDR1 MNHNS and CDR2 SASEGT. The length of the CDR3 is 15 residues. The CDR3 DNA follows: TGTGCCAGCAGTGAAGGTCTTTGGGCAGCCTACGAGCAGTACTTC. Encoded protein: CASSEGLWAAYEQYF.

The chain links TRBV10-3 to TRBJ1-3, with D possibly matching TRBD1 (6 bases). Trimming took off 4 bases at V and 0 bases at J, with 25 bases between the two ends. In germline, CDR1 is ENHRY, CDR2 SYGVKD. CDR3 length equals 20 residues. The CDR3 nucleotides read TGTGCCATCAGTGGGTCGAGGGGGGCGACCCCGTCTAACTCTGGAAACACCATATATTTT. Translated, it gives CAISGSRGATPSNSGNTIYF.

The CDR3 loop reads CASREGRAAKNIQYF. CDR3 DNA: TGCGCCAGCAGGGAGGGACGGGCGGCCAAAAACATTCAGTACTTC. This chain links TRBV10-2 with TRBJ2-4, with D possibly matching TRBD2 (6 bases). Germline CDR1 reads WSHSY; CDR2 reads SAAADI. Trimming stripped 6 bases from V and 1 base from J, with 13 bases between. The CDR3 totals 15 residues.

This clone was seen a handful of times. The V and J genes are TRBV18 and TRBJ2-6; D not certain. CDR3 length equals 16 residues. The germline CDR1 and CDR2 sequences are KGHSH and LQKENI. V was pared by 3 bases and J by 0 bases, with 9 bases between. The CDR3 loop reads CASSPTVSSGANVLTF. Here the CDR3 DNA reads TGTGCCAGCTCACCGACCGTTAGCTCTGGGGCCAACGTCCTGACTTTC.

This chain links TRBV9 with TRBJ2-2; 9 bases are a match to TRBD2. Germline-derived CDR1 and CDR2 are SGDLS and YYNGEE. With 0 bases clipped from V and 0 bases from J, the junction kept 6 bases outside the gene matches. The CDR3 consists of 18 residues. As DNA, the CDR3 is TGTGCCAGCAGCGTAGAGCGGGAGGCCCTCGCGAACACCGGGGAGCTGTTTTTT. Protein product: CASSVEREALANTGELFF.

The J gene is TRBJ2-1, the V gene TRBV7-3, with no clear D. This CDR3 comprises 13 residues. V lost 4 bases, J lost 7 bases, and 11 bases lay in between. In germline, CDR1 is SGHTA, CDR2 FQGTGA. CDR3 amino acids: CASSSGSLNEQFF. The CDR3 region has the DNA TGTGCCAGCAGCTCCGGCTCGCTAAATGAGCAGTTCTTC.

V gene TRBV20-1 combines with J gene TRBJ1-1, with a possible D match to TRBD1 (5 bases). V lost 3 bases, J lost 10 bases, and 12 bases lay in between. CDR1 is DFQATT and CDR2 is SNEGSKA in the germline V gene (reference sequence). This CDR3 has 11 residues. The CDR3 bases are TGCAGTGCTAGCGGCGGGGGGAGAGCTTTCTTT. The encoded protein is CSASGGGRAFF.

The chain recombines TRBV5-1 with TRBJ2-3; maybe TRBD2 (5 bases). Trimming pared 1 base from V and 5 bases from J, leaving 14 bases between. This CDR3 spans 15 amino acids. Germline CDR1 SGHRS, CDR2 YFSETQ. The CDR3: CASSLRAVGEDTQYF. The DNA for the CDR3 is TGCGCCAGCAGCTTGAGAGCGGTCGGGGAAGATACGCAGTATTTT.

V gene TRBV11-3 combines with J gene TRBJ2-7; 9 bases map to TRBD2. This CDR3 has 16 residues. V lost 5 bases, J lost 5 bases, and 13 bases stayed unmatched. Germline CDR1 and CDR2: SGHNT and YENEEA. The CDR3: CASSAGTSSGGHEQYF. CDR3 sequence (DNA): TGTGCCAGCAGCGCCGGGACTAGCTCCGGAGGCCACGAGCAGTACTTC. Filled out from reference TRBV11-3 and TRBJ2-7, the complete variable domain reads EAGVVQSPRYKIIEKKQPVAFWCNPISGHNTLYWYLQNLGQGPELLIRYENEEAVDDSQLPKDRFSAERLKGVDSTLKIQPAELGDSAVYLCASSAGTSSGGHEQYFGPGTRLTVT.

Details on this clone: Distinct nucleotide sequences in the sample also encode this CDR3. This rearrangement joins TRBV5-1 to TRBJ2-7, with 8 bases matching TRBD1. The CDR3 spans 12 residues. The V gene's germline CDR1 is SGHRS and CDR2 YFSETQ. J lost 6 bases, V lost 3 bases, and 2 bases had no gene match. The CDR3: CASSSQGAEQYF. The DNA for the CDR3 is TGCGCCAGCAGCTCCCAGGGGGCCGAGCAGTACTTC.

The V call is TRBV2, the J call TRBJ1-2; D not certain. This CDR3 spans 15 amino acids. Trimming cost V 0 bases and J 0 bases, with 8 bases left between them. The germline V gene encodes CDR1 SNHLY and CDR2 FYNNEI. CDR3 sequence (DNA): TGTGCCAGCAGTGAAGCGCGGGGTGCTAACTATGGCTACACCTTC. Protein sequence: CASSEARGANYGYTF.

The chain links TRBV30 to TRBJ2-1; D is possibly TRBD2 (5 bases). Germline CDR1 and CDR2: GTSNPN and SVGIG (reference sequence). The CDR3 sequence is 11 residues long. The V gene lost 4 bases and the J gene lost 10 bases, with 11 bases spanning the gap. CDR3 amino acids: CAWNGKVEQFF. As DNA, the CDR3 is TGTGCCTGGAACGGGAAGGTGGAGCAGTTCTTC. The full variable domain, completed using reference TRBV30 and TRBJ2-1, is SQTIHQWPATLVQPVGSPLSLECTVEGTSNPNLYWYRQAAGRGLQLLFYSVGIGQISSEVPQNLSASRPQDRQFILSSKKLLLSDSGFYLCAWNGKVEQFFGPGTRLTVL.